This T cell receptor beta chain was recovered during a study of beta chain features in type 1 diabetes. Study at large: The patients were much like the healthy donors in age, gender and cell yields. Study results and limitations: Within each of all four CD4+ subsets, Type 1 diabetes patients had TCRB CDR3s that were moderately but significantly shorter. Researchers reported that naive, central memory and Treg TCRB repertoires appeared more similar in patients than in healthy donors. Any PCR bias toward short templates would affect both groups alike.

Since all of the isolated RNA was reverse transcribed, expressed TCRB transcripts were what got sequenced. The protocol was immunoSEQ multiplex PCR, while the TCRdb copy is restricted to in-frame clones and leaves out a portion. Of a few hundred thousand clones in the sample, about a sixth were seen once. The germline gives CDR1 KGHSH, CDR2 LQKENI. This CDR3 region has 14 residues. Trimming removed 3 bases from V and 5 bases from J; junction bases left unmatched: 4. Sort purity for all populations was recorded as exceeding 98%. For this clone: Its cognate antigen is unknown.

This clonotype was sampled from a man aged 25 to 45 with type 1 diabetes. Sample: naive CD4+ T cells from blood. V and J are TRBV18 and TRBJ2-3, with TRBD1 identical over 8 bases. The CDR3 sequence: CASSPGQVVDTQYF. CDR3 nucleotide sequence: TGTGCCAGCTCACCGGGACAGGTGGTAGATACGCAGTATTTT. The full variable domain, completed using reference TRBV18 and TRBJ2-3, is NAGVMQNPRHLVRRRGQEARLRCSPMKGHSHVYWYRQLPEEGLKFMVYLQKENIIDESGMPKERFSAEFPKEGPSILRIQQVVRGDSAAYFCASSPGQVVDTQYFGPGTRLTVL.